One T cell receptor beta chain is described in this entry. On sorted subsets, replicate PCRs used 150 to 250 ng DNA, or tens of thousands of T cell genomes. This table comes from immunoSEQ multiplex PCR, and its TCRdb copy is limited to in-frame clones, with some not included. The sample holds hundreds of thousands of clones, around 74% seen once. Germline assignment: CDR1 SQVTM and CDR2 ANQGSEA. Trimming took off 3 bases at V and 2 bases at J, with 7 bases between the two ends. CDR3 length: 12 amino acids. These data originate in a study of shared clonotypes between healthy human individuals. The investigators split CD4+ cells into a CD45RA+ naive subset and a CD45RA-negative memory subset.

Input material: memory CD4+ T cells sorted from blood. Documented subset: CD45RA-negative fraction. The chain carries TRBV29-1 and TRBJ1-2; no reliable D call. The sequence was obtained from a woman younger than 45 in good health. CDR3 in DNA: TGCAGCGTTGACTCCATAAACTATGGCTACACCTTC. This gives the protein CSVDSINYGYTF.